This T cell receptor (beta chain) was observed in a study of OX40 agonist ivuxolimab in advanced cancers. Study at large: Cancers in dose escalation were hepatocellular, melanoma, renal cell and head and neck.

From germline, CDR1 is SGHDT and CDR2 YYEEEE. CDR3 length: 15 residues. Trimming left V 1 base short and J 12 bases short, with 19 bases between. This table comes from immunoSEQ multiplex PCR, and its TCRdb copy is limited to in-frame clones, with some not included. The data contain approximately 59,000 clones, around 82% of them singletons. Note on this clone: Its cognate antigen is unknown.

Study-wide points: Some nonresponders also had low normalized T-cell clonal expansion. Among the lowest peripheral clonal expansion occurred in 0.1-3.0 mg/kg partial responders.

The sequence derives from an adult with an advanced solid tumor such as melanoma, head and neck, liver or kidney cancer. The sample in question was CD4+ or CD8+ T cells sorted from blood, obtained in a trial of the OX40 agonist ivuxolimab. J is TRBJ1-4 and V is TRBV5-6, with D possibly being TRBD1 (6 bases). In DNA form, the CDR3 reads TGTGCCAGCAGCTTGCGGGGGCCTGGGGCCGAAGAACTGTTTTTT. Translating gives CASSLRGPGAEELFF. The full variable domain, its missing parts supplied by reference TRBV5-6 and TRBJ1-4, is DAGVTQSPTHLIKTRGQQVTLRCSPKSGHDTVSWYQQALGQGPQFIFQYYEEEERQRGNFPDRFSGHQFPNYSSELNVNALLLGDSALYLCASSLRGPGAEELFFGSGTQLSVL.